Listed below are T cell receptor beta chains from one sample, sequenced in a study of blood T cell repertoires in COVID-19. Assay: immunoSEQ multiplex PCR; the TCRdb copy retains only in-frame clones and omits some. Counted here are about 120,000 clones, around 70% occurring once; the ten biggest clones make up roughly 5.5%. The sequenced sample was peripheral blood. The receptors here all came from a man in his sixties with acute or convalescent COVID-19. Each CDR3 is given with its conserved first and last residue. A D gene is named only where the DNA matches it firmly. Clone size is not always given. Where it is, it says once, few, many or a class for expanded clones.

CDR3 DNA: TGCGCCAGCAGCCCGGCCCTCCAACAGGGGCTCTCCTACGAGCAGTACTTC; CDR3 protein: CASSPALQQGLSYEQYF; J gene: TRBJ2-7; D gene: TRBD1; V gene: TRBV5-1; clone size: once
CDR3 DNA: TGCACCGGTTGGGGGGGGACATATGGCTACACCTTC; CDR3 protein: CTGWGGTYGYTF; J gene: TRBJ1-2; D gene: NA; V gene: TRBV29-1; clone size: NA
CDR3 DNA: TGTGCCAGCAGTGAGGAGGGTAGCGGGAGCCGGGAGCTGTTTTTT; CDR3 protein: CASSEEGSGSRELFF; J gene: TRBJ2-2; D gene: TRBD2; V gene: TRBV6-4; clone size: NA
CDR3 DNA: TGTGCCAGCAGCCTAAACCCCCGGGGGTCTGGAAACACCATATATTTT; CDR3 protein: CASSLNPRGSGNTIYF; J gene: TRBJ1-3; D gene: NA; V gene: TRBV3-1/TRBV3-2; clone size: NA
CDR3 DNA: TGTGCCAGCAGCTTTTTGAACAGGAACTATGGCTACACCTTC; CDR3 protein: CASSFLNRNYGYTF; J gene: TRBJ1-2; D gene: NA; V gene: TRBV5-6; clone size: NA
CDR3 DNA: TGTGCCAGTACAGGGAACACTGAAGCTTTCTTT; CDR3 protein: CASTGNTEAFF; J gene: TRBJ1-1; D gene: NA; V gene: TRBV19; clone size: NA
CDR3 DNA: TGTGCCAGCAGTATCGGGACAGGGTTAGTTGACACCATATATTTT; CDR3 protein: CASSIGTGLVDTIYF; J gene: TRBJ1-3; D gene: TRBD1; V gene: TRBV6-5; clone size: NA
CDR3 DNA: TGCGCCAGCAGCCCCGGCGCGGCTTCTAATGAAAAACTGTTTTTT; CDR3 protein: CASSPGAASNEKLFF; J gene: TRBJ1-4; D gene: NA; V gene: TRBV5-1; clone size: once
CDR3 DNA: TGCGCCAGCAGCTTGACTTCCGGGACTAGCGGTCTTTACAATGAGCAGTTCTTC; CDR3 protein: CASSLTSGTSGLYNEQFF; J gene: TRBJ2-1; D gene: TRBD2; V gene: TRBV5-1; clone size: NA
CDR3 DNA: TGTGCCAGCAGCTTAACCGGGACTAGCAGTTCCCATGAGCAGTTCTTC; CDR3 protein: CASSLTGTSSSHEQFF; J gene: TRBJ2-1; D gene: TRBD2; V gene: TRBV7-3; clone size: NA
CDR3 DNA: TGTGCCAGTAGTACTGGCAGGGGGTATGGCTACACCTTC; CDR3 protein: CASSTGRGYGYTF; J gene: TRBJ1-2; D gene: TRBD1; V gene: TRBV19; clone size: NA
CDR3 DNA: TGTGCCACAAAAGAGCGGGAGGGCCTCGGTGAGCAGTTCTTC; CDR3 protein: CATKEREGLGEQFF; J gene: TRBJ2-1; D gene: TRBD2; V gene: TRBV6-4; clone size: NA
CDR3 DNA: TGTGCCAGCAGTCGGCGTTGGGGGCCGGCGGATACGCAGTATTTT; CDR3 protein: CASSRRWGPADTQYF; J gene: TRBJ2-3; D gene: NA; V gene: TRBV7-2; clone size: NA
CDR3 DNA: TGTGCCAGCAGTCCGCGAGGACAGGGGCCCCTCTTGGGCTATGGCTACACCTTC; CDR3 protein: CASSPRGQGPLLGYGYTF; J gene: TRBJ1-2; D gene: TRBD1; V gene: TRBV27; clone size: NA
CDR3 DNA: TGTGCCAGCAGTTACTCGGGGGGAATCTACTATGGCTACACCTTC; CDR3 protein: CASSYSGGIYYGYTF; J gene: TRBJ1-2; D gene: NA; V gene: TRBV6-2/TRBV6-3; clone size: once
CDR3 DNA: TGTGCCAGCAGCGTAGCGGCAGGGGGAACTGAAGCTTTCTTT; CDR3 protein: CASSVAAGGTEAFF; J gene: TRBJ1-1; D gene: TRBD1; V gene: TRBV9; clone size: once
CDR3 DNA: TGTGCCAGCAGCACAACAGGGACGGACGACATTCAGTACTTC; CDR3 protein: CASSTTGTDDIQYF; J gene: TRBJ2-4; D gene: NA; V gene: TRBV21-1; clone size: few
CDR3 DNA: TGTGCCTGGAGTTTTCTCCAAGAGACCCAGTACTTC; CDR3 protein: CAWSFLQETQYF; J gene: TRBJ2-5; D gene: NA; V gene: TRBV30; clone size: NA
CDR3 DNA: TGTGCCAGCTCACTAAATAATAATTCACCCCTCCACTTT; CDR3 protein: CASSLNNNSPLHF; J gene: TRBJ1-6; D gene: NA; V gene: TRBV18; clone size: NA
CDR3 DNA: TGCGCCAGCAGCTTACCGGGAGGTGAGCAGTTCTTC; CDR3 protein: CASSLPGGEQFF; J gene: TRBJ2-1; D gene: TRBD2; V gene: TRBV5-1; clone size: NA
CDR3 DNA: TGTGCCAGCAGCAACGCCCCGAGGACAGATAACTATGGCTACACCTTC; CDR3 protein: CASSNAPRTDNYGYTF; J gene: TRBJ1-2; D gene: NA; V gene: TRBV11-2; clone size: few
CDR3 DNA: TGTGCCAGCAGCGCCCGTTGGTTAGCGGGAGGGAATGAGCAGTTCTTC; CDR3 protein: CASSARWLAGGNEQFF; J gene: TRBJ2-1; D gene: TRBD2; V gene: TRBV9; clone size: NA
CDR3 DNA: TGTGCCAGCAGTTTATTGGGCAGATCAACAGATACGCAGTATTTT; CDR3 protein: CASSLLGRSTDTQYF; J gene: TRBJ2-3; D gene: NA; V gene: TRBV27; clone size: NA
CDR3 DNA: TGTGCCACCAGTGATGCAGCAGGGGCCCCAGATACGCAGTATTTT; CDR3 protein: CATSDAAGAPDTQYF; J gene: TRBJ2-3; D gene: NA; V gene: TRBV24-1; clone size: NA
CDR3 DNA: TGTGCCAGCAGCCGACGACAGGGTGGGAACGAGCAGTACTTC; CDR3 protein: CASSRRQGGNEQYF; J gene: TRBJ2-7; D gene: TRBD1; V gene: TRBV5-4; clone size: once
CDR3 DNA: TGTGCCAGCAGCGCAATTTCGGGACAGGGGTCTGAAGCTTTCTTT; CDR3 protein: CASSAISGQGSEAFF; J gene: TRBJ1-1; D gene: TRBD1; V gene: TRBV9; clone size: few
CDR3 DNA: TGTGCCAGCAGCGTAGGGCCGGTAGCGAACACAGATACGCAGTATTTT; CDR3 protein: CASSVGPVANTDTQYF; J gene: TRBJ2-3; D gene: NA; V gene: TRBV9; clone size: few